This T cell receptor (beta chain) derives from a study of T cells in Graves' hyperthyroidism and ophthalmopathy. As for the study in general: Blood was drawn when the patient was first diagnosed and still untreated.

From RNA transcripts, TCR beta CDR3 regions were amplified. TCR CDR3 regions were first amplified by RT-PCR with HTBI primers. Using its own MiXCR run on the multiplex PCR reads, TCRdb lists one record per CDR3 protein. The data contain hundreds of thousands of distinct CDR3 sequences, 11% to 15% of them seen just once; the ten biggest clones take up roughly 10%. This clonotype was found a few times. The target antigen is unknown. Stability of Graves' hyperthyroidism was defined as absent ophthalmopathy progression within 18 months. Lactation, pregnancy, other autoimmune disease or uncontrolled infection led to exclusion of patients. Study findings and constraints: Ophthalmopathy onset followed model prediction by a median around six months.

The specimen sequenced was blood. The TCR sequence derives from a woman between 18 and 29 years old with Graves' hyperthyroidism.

DNA for the CDR3: TGTGCCAGCAGTTACTCGTCCGCGTCTACTGAAGCTTTCTTT. It translates to CASSYSSASTEAFF. The chain combines TRBV6-2 or TRBV6-3 with TRBJ1-1; D gene unclear. The CDR3 has 14 residues. V was pared by 0 bases and J by 5 bases, with 10 bases between. The germline gives CDR1 MNHEY, CDR2 SVGEGT.